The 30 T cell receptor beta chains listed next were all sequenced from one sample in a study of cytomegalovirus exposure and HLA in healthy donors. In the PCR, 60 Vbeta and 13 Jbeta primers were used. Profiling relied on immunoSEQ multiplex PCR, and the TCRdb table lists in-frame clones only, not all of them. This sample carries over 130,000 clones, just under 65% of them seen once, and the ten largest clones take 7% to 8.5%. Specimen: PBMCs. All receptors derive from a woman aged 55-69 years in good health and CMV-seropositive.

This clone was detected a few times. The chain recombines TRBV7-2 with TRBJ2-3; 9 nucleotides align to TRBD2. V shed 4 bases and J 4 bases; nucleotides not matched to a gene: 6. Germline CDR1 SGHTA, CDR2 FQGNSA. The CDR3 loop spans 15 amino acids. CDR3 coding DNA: TGTGCCAGCAGCTCCTTAGCGGGAGTATCAGATACGCAGTATTTT. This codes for CASSSLAGVSDTQYF.

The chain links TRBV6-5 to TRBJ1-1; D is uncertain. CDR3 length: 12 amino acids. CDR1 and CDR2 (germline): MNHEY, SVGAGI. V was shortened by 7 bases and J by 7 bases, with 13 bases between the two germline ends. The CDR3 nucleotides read TGTGCCAGCACCTACTGGGGAGGTGAAGCTTTCTTT. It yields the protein CASTYWGGEAFF.

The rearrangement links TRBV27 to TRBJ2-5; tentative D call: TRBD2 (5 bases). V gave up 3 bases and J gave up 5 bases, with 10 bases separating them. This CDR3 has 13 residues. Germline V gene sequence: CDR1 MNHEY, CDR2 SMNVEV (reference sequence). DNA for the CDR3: TGTGCCAGCAGTTTGCGAGGGAGTGAGACCCAGTACTTC. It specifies CASSLRGSETQYF.

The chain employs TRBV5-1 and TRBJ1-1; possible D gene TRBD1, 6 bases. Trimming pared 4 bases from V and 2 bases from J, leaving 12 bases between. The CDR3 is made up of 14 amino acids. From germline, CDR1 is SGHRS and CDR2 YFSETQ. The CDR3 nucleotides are TGCGCCAGCAGCCCGGACAGACCAAACACTGAAGCTTTCTTT. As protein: CASSPDRPNTEAFF.

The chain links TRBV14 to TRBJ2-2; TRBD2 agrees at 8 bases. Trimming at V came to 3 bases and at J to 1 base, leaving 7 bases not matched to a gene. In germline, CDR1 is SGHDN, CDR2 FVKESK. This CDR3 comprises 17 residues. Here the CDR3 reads CASSQPSGRGNTGELFF. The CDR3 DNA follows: TGTGCCAGCAGCCAGCCTAGCGGGCGTGGGAACACCGGGGAGCTGTTTTTT.

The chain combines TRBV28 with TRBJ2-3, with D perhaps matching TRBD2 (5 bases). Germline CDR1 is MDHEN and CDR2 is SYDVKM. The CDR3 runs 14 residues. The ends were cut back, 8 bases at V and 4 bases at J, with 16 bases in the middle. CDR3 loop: CASRGPQVPDTQYF. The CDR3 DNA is TGTGCCAGCCGAGGGCCCCAAGTCCCAGATACGCAGTATTTT. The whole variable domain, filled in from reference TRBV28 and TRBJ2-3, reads DVKVTQSSRYLVKRTGEKVFLECVQDMDHENMFWYRQDPGLGLRLIYFSYDVKMKEKGDIPEGYSVSREKKERFSLILESASTNQTSMYLCASRGPQVPDTQYFGPGTRLTVL.

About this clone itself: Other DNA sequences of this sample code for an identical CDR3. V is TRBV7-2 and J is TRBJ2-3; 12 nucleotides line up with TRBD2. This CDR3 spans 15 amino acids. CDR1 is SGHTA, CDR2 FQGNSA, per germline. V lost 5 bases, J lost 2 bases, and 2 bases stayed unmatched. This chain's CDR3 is CASSRTSGNTDTQYF. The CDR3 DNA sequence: TGTGCCAGCAGCCGGACTAGCGGGAACACAGATACGCAGTATTTT.

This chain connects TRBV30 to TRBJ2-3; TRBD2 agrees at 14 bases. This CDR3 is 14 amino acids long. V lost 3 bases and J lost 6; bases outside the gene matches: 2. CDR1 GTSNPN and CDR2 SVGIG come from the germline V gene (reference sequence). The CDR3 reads CAWSRTSGRDTQYF. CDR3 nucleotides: TGTGCCTGGAGCAGGACTAGCGGGAGGGATACGCAGTATTTT.

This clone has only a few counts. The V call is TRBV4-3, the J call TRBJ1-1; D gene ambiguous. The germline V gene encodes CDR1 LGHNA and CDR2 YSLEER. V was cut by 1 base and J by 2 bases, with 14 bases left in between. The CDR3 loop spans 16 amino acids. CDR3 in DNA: TGCGCCAGCAGCCAAGGAGGATATGGATTAAACACTGAAGCTTTCTTT. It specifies CASSQGGYGLNTEAFF.

CDR3 coding DNA: TGTGCCAGCAGCACCCGCGGAGATTCCTACAATGAGCAGTTCTTC. Translated, it gives CASSTRGDSYNEQFF. The chain couples TRBV9 to TRBJ2-1; D uncertain. Germline CDR1 SGDLS, CDR2 YYNGEE. The CDR3 runs 15 residues. Trimming pared 4 bases from V and 1 base from J, leaving 12 bases between.

This chain's CDR3 is CASSLRPRGETQYF. The CDR3 DNA reads TGTGCCAGCAGCTTACGCCCCAGGGGGGAGACCCAGTACTTC. The genes are TRBV7-9 and TRBJ2-5; 7 nucleotides align to TRBD1. The V segment lost 2 bases and the J segment 5 bases; nucleotides outside the gene matches: 5. The germline V gene encodes CDR1 SEHNR and CDR2 FQNEAQ (reference sequence). The CDR3 extends over 14 amino acids. Full variable domain (rest looked up from reference TRBV7-9 and TRBJ2-5): DTGVSQNPRHKITKRGQNVTFRCDPISEHNRLYWYRQTLGQGPEFLTYFQNEAQLEKSRLLSDRFSAERPKGSFSTLEIQRTEQGDSAMYLCASSLRPRGETQYFGPGTRLLVL.

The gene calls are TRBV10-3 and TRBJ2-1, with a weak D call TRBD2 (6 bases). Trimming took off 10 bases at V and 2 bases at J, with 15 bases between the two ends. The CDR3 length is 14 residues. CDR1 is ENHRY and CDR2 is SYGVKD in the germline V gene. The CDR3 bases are TGTGCCACAAATAAGGGACTCCCCTACAATGAGCAGTTCTTC. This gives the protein CATNKGLPYNEQFF.

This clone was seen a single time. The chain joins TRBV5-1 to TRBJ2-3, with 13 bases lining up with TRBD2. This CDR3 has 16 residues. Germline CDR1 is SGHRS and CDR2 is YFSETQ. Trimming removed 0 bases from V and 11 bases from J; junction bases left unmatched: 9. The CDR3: CASSLELAGGVKVQYF. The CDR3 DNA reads TGCGCCAGCAGCTTGGAACTAGCGGGAGGGGTAAAGGTGCAGTATTTT.

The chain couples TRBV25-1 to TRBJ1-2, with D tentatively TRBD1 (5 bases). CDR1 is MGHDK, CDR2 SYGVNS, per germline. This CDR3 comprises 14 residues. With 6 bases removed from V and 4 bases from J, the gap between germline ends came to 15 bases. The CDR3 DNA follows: TGTGCCAGCAGCCCCCCGGGGGGACTCTATGGCTACACCTTC. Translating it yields CASSPPGGLYGYTF.

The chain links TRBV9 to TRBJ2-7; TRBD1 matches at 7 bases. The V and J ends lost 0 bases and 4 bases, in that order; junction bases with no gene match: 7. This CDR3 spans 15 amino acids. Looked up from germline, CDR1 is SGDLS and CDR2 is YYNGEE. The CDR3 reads CASSVGGGQLYEQYF. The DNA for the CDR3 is TGTGCCAGCAGCGTAGGTGGGGGACAGCTTTACGAGCAGTACTTC.

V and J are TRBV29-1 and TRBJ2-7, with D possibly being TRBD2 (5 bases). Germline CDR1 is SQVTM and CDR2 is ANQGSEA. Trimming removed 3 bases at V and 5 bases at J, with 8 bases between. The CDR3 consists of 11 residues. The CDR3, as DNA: TGCAGCGTTGATGAGGGAAACGAGCAGTACTTC. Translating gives CSVDEGNEQYF.

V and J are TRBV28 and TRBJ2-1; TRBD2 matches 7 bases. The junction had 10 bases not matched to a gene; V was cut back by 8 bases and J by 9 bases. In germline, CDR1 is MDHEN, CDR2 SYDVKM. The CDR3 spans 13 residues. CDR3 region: CASRGEGSSEQFF. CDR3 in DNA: TGTGCCAGCCGAGGGGAGGGAAGTAGTGAGCAGTTCTTC.

The CDR3 DNA reads as TGTGCCAGTAGTGCGCTTTCCGGGACAGGTGTCGAGCAGTACTTC. This translates into CASSALSGTGVEQYF. This chain connects TRBV19 to TRBJ2-7; TRBD1 agrees at 8 bases. J lost 6 bases, V lost 5 bases, and 12 bases had no gene match. Germline CDR1 reads LNHDA; CDR2 reads SQIVND (reference sequence). The CDR3 contains 15 residues. The entire variable domain, with the rest obtained from reference TRBV19 and TRBJ2-7, is as follows: DGGITQSPKYLFRKEGQNVTLSCEQNLNHDAMYWYRQDPGQGLRLIYYSQIVNDFQKGDIAEGYSVSREKKESFPLTVTSAQKNPTAFYLCASSALSGTGVEQYFGPGTRLTVT.

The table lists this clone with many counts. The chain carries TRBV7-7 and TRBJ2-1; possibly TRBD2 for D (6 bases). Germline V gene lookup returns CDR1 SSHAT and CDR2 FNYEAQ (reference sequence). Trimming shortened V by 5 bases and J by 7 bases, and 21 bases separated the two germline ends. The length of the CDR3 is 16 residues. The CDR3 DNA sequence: TGTGCCAGCAGCCCTCTGGGTAGCGGAGTCGGAAATGAGCAGTTCTTC. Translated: CASSPLGSGVGNEQFF.

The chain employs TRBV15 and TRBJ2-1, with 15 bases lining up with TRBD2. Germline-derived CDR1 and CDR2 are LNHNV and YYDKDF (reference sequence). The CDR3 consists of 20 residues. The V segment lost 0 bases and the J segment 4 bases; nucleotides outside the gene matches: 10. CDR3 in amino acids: CATSRDRGTSGRSYYNEQFF. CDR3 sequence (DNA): TGTGCCACCAGCAGAGATCGGGGGACTAGCGGGAGGTCTTATTACAATGAGCAGTTCTTC.

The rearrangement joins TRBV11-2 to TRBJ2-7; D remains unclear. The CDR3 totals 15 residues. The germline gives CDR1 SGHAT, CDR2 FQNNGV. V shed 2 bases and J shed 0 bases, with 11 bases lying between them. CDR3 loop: CASSLKIASSYEQYF. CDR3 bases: TGTGCCAGCAGCTTAAAGATAGCCAGCTCCTACGAGCAGTACTTC.

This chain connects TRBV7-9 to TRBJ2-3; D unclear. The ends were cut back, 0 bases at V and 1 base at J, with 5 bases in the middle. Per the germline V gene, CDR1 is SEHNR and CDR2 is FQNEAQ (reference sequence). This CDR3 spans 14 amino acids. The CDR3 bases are TGTGCCAGCAGCTTAGCGGTAGGCACAGATACGCAGTATTTT. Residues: CASSLAVGTDTQYF.

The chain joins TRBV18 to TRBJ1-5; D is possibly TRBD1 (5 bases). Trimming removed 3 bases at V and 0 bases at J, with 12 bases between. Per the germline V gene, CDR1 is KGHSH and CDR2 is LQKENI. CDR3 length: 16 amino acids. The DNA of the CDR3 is TGTGCCAGCTCACCCCAGGAGGGGTTTAGCAATCAGCCCCAGCATTTT. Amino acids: CASSPQEGFSNQPQHF.

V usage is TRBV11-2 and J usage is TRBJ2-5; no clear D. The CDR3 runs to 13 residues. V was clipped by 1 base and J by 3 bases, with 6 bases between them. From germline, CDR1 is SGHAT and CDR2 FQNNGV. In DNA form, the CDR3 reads TGTGCCAGCAGCTTAGGTCAGGAAGAGACCCAGTACTTC. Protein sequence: CASSLGQEETQYF.

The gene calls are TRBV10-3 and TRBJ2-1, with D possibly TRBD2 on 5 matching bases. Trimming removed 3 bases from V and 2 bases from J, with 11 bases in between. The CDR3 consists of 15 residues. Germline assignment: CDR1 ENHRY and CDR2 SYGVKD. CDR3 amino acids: CAISESGLTYNEQFF. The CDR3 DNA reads TGTGCCATCAGTGAAAGCGGATTAACCTACAATGAGCAGTTCTTC.

CDR3 sequence reads: CASSLAGRAGRAQYF. CDR3 DNA: TGTGCCAGCAGCTTGGCCGGGCGGGCCGGGCGGGCTCAGTACTTC. This sequence joins TRBV5-4 and TRBJ2-4; perhaps TRBD2 as D (5 bases). The V and J ends lost 0 bases and 12 bases respectively, with 19 bases between them. CDR1 and CDR2 (germline): SGHNT, YYREEE (reference sequence). This CDR3 comprises 15 residues.

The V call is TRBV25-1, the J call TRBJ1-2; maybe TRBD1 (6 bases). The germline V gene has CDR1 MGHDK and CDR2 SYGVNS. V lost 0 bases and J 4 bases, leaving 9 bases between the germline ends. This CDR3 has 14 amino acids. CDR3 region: CASSEYGTIYGYTF. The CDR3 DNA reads TGTGCCAGCAGTGAATACGGGACAATCTATGGCTACACCTTC.

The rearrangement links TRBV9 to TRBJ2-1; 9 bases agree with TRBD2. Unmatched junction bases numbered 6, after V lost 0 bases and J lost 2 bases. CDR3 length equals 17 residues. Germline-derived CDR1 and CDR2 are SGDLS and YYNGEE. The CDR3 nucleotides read TGTGCCAGCAGCGTAGATAGCGGGAGAGGGACCTACAATGAGCAGTTCTTC. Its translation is CASSVDSGRGTYNEQFF.

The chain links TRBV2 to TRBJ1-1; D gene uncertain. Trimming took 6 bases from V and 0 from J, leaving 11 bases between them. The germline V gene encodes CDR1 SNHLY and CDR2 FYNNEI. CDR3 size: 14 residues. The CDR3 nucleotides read TGTGCCAGCAGCCCGTTTCGTATGAACACTGAAGCTTTCTTT. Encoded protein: CASSPFRMNTEAFF.

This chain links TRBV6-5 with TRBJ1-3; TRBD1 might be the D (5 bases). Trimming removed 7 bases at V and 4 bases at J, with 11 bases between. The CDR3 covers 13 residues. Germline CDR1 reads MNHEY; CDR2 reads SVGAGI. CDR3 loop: CASTQGGGNTIYF. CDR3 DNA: TGTGCCAGCACCCAGGGTGGAGGAAACACCATATATTTT.